This T cell receptor (beta chain) came from a study of blood T cell repertoires in COVID-19. The study recruited people aged roughly 18 to 89 years across approximately 24 US areas. In the authors' methods: It was from reference gene primer amplification that nucleated cell counts were estimated. Generated by immunoSEQ multiplex PCR, the TCRdb table keeps only in-frame clones and is missing some. The V and J calls and clone size are taken from that table; D and trimming were inferred from the DNA. Of 140,000 to 150,000 clones in the sample, 70% to 90% are singletons; the top ten hold approximately 4.3%. The sequenced sample consisted of PBMCs or T cells enriched from blood (not recorded which). The TCR originated in a man aged 45-60 years who had recovered from COVID-19.

DNA of the CDR3: TGTGCCTGGAGTGTTCAGGGGAGAAACACCATATATTTT. Translation: CAWSVQGRNTIYF. The chain has TRBV30 and TRBJ1-3; tentatively, D is TRBD1 (6 bases). The germline gives CDR1 GTSNPN, CDR2 SVGIG (reference sequence). Trimming took off 0 bases at V and 5 bases at J, with 8 bases between the two ends. This CDR3 contains 13 residues.